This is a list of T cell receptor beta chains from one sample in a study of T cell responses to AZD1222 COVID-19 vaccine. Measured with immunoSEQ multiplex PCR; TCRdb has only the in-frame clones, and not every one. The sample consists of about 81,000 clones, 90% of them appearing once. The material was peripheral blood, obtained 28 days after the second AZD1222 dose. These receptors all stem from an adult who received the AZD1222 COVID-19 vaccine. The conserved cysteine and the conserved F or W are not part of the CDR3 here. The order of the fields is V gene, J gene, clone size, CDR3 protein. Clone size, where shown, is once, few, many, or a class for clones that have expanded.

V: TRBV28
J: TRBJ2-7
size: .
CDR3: ASNPNRGSYEQY

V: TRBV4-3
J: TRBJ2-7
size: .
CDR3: ASSHHEQGTYEQY

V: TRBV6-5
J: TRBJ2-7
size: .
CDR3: ASSYSSGNGLYEQY

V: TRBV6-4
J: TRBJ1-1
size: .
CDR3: ASSEPGPGEAF

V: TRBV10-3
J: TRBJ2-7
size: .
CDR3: AISPSGVYEQY

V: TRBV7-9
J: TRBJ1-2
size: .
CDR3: ASSLLGQSRHT

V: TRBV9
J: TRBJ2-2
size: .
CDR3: ASSVGTSGFGELF

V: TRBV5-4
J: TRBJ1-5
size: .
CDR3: ASSLDRGRPQH

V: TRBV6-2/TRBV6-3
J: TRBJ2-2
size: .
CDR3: ASSRNTGELF

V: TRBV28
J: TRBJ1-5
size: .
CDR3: ASYGQLNQPQH

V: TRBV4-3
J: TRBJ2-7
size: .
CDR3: ASSQATGWDYEQY

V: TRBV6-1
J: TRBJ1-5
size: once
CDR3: ASSEGVGGHNQPQH

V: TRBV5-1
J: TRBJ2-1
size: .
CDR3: ASALSGLSYNEQF

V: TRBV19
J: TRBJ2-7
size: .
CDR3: ASSIEGAYEQY

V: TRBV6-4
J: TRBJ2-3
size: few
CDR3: ASSETGGSTDTQY

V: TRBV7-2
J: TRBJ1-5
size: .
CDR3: ASSSRGQGDQPQH

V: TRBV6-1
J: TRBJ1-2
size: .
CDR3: ASSEAQGRIYSGYT

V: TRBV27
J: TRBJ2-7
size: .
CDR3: ASSLSGGLYYEQY

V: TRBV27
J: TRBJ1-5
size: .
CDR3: ASSFWSNQPQH

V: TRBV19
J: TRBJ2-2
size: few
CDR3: ASTEGNTGELF

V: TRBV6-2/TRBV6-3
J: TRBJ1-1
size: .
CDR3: ASSYPDTEAF

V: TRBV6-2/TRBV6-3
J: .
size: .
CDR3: ASSYSGLELF

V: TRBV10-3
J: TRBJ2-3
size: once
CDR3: AISSGGTDTQY

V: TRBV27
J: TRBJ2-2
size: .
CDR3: ASSRNLAGRAGELF

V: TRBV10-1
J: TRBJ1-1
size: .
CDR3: ASISAF

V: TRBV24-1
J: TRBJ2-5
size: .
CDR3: ATSDPGQSRETQY

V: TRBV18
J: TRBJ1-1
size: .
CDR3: ASSPTGLNTEAF

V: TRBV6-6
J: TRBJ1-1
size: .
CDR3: ASITPGQGPEAF

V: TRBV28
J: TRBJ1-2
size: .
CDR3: ASSLASAGQGAWSGYT

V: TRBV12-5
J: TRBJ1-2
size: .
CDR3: ASWGILGSNYGYT

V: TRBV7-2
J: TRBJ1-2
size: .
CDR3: ASSSGAVGGWDYGYT

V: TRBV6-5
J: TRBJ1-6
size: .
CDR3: ASRPRGDSPLH

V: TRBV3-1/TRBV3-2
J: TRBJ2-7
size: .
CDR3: ASSIPGGDAYEQY

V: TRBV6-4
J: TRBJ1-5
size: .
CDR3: DAVSNQPQH

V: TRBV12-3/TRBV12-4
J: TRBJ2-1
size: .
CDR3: ASSLPRSDEQF

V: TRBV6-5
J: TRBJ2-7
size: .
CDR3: ASGRYEQY

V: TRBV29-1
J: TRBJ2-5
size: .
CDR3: SVERLAGVWAETQY

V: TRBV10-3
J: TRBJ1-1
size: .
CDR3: AISSATFMNTEAF

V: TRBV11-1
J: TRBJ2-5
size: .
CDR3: ASSRDRVETQY

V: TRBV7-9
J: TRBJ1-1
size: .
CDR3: ASSLASGGPNTEAF

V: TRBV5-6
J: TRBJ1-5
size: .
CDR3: ASSLLDRGHQPQH

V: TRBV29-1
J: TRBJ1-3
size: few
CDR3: SVGADSGNTIY

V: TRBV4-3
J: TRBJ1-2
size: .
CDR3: ASSQDREGQQVYGYT